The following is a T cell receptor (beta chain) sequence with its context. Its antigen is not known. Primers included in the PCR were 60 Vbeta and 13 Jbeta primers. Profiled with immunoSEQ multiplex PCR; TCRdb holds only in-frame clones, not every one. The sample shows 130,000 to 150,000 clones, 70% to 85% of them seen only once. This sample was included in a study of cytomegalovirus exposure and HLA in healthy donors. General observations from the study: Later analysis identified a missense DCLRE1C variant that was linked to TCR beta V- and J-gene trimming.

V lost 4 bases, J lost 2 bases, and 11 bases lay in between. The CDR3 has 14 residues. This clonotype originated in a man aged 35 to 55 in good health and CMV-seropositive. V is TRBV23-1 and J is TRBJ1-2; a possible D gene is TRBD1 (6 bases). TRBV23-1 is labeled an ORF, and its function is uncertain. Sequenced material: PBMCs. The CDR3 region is CASSRTAPNYGYTF. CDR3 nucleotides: TGCGCCAGCAGTCGGACAGCCCCGAACTATGGCTACACCTTC.